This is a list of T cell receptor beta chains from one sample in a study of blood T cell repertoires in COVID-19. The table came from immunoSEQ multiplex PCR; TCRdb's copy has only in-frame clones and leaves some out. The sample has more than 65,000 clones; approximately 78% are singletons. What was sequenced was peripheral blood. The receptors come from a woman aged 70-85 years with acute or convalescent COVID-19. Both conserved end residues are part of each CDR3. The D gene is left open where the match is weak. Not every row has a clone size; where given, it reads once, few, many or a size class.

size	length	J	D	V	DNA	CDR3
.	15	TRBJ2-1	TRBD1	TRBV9	TGTGCCAGCAGCGAAGACAGGGGTCTATACAATGAGCAGTTCTTC	CASSEDRGLYNEQFF
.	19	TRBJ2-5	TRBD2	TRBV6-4	TGTGCCAGCAGTGATTCCCTACTAGCGGGAGTCTTATCCGAAGAGACCCAGTACTTC	CASSDSLLAGVLSEETQYF
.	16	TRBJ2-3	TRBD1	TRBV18	TGTGCCAGCTCACCAAGGCCGCCACAGGGGGGAGATACGCAGTATTTT	CASSPRPPQGGDTQYF
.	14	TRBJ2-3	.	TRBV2	TGTGCCAGCAGTCTTGGGGGGGCTGGAGATACGCAGTATTTT	CASSLGGAGDTQYF
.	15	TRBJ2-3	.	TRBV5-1	TGCGCCAGCAGCTTGATCGGTTCCCGGGCAGATACGCAGTATTTT	CASSLIGSRADTQYF
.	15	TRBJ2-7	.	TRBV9	TGTGCCAGCAGCCCGGACAGCAATACATACTACGAGCAGTACTTC	CASSPDSNTYYEQYF
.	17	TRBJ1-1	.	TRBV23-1	TGCGCCAGCAGTCGAGGGGAGGAGTTCAGGGCCGACACTGAAGCTTTCTTT	CASSRGEEFRADTEAFF
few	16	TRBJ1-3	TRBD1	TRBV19	TGTGCCAGTAGTTCCGAAAACAGGGGGCCCGGAAACACCATATATTTT	CASSSENRGPGNTIYF
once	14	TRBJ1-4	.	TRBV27	TGTGCCAGCAGCCGACCTGGAACAGGGGAAAAACTGTTTTTT	CASSRPGTGEKLFF
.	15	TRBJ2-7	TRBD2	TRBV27	TGTGCCAGCACTCGGACTAGCGGGGGATCCTACGAGCAGTACTTC	CASTRTSGGSYEQYF
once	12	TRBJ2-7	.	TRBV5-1	TGCGCCAGCAGCTTGGATCGCTACGAGCAGTACTTC	CASSLDRYEQYF
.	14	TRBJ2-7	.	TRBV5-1	TGCGCCAGCAGCCTTAGGGACTCTGGGGGCGAGCAGTACTTC	CASSLRDSGGEQYF
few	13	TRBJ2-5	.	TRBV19	TGTGCCAGCGGGGCAGGGGCCCAAGAGACCCAGTACTTC	CASGAGAQETQYF
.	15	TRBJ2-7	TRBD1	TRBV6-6	TGTGCCAGCAGTATCGGGACAGCGAGCAGGGGGGAGCAGTACTTC	CASSIGTASRGEQYF
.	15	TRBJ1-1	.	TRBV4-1	TGCGCCAGCAGCCAGGATAGGTCGGGGGACACTGAAGCTTTCTTT	CASSQDRSGDTEAFF
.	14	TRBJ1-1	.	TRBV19	TGTGCCAGTAGGAAAGGACAGCTACACACTGAAGCTTTCTTT	CASRKGQLHTEAFF
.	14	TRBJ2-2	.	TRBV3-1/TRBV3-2	TGTGCCAGCAGCCCGGGAAACTTTCCAGGGGAGCTGTTTTTT	CASSPGNFPGELFF
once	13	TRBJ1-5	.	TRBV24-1	TGTGCCACCAACGGAGGGTACAATCAGCCCCAGCATTTT	CATNGGYNQPQHF
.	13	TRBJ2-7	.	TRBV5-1	TGCGCCAGCAGCTTGGGCAGTACGGGGGAGCAGTACTTC	CASSLGSTGEQYF
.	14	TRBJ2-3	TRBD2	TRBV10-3	TGTGCCATCAGTGGACTAGCGAGCACAGATACGCAGTATTTT	CAISGLASTDTQYF
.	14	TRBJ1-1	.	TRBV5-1	TGCGCCAGCAGCTGGAGTCAGTTAAACACTGAAGCTTTCTTT	CASSWSQLNTEAFF
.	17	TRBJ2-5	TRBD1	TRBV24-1	TGTGCCACCAGTGATACTAGGGCGACAGGGGGAAGAGAGACCCAGTACTTC	CATSDTRATGGRETQYF
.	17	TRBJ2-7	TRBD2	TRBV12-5	TGTGCTAGTGGTTTGGTACAATTGGAGCGGGAGGGCTACGAGCAGTACTTC	CASGLVQLEREGYEQYF
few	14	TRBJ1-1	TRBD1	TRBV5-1	TGCGCCAGCAGCCCCGGGACAGTGAACACTGAAGCTTTCTTT	CASSPGTVNTEAFF
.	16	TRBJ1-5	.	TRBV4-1	TGCGCCAGCAGCCAATTGTCTGGGACAAACAATCAGCCCCAGCATTTT	CASSQLSGTNNQPQHF
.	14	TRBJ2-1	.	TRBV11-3	TGTGCCAGCAGCAGAGGACTCAAGAACAATGAGCAGTTCTTC	CASSRGLKNNEQFF
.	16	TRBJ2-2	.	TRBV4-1	TGCGCCAGCAGCCAAGACCGCATGGGGCGTACCGGGGAGCTGTTTTTT	CASSQDRMGRTGELFF
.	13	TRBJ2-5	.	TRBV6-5	TGTGCCAGCACTCGACAGATCAGGGAGACCCAGTACTTC	CASTRQIRETQYF
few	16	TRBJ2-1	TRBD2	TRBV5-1	TGCGCCAGCAGCTTGCTTCTCGGGAGGGCTGAAAATGAGCAGTTCTTC	CASSLLLGRAENEQFF
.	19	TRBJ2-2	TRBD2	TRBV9	TGTGCCAGCAGCGCTCTAGCCCGCCGGCCTAGCGGGAGGCCCGGGGAGCTGTTTTTT	CASSALARRPSGRPGELFF
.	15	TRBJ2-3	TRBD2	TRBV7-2	TGTGCCAGCGGGGGTCGACTAGCTAGCACAGATACGCAGTATTTT	CASGGRLASTDTQYF
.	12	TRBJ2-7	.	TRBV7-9	TGTGCCAGCAGCTTATCTAGTTACGAGCAGTACTTC	CASSLSSYEQYF
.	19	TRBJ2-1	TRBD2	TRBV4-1	TGCGCCAGCAGCCAAGGAGGGGGACTAGCAGCCCAACGTTACAATGAGCAGTTCTTC	CASSQGGGLAAQRYNEQFF
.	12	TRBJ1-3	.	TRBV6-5	TGTGCCAGCAGTCTAAATGGAAACACCATATATTTT	CASSLNGNTIYF
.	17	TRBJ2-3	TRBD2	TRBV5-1	TGCGCCAGCAGCTTGGGTCTAGCGGGCGTAAGGACAGATACGCAGTATTTT	CASSLGLAGVRTDTQYF
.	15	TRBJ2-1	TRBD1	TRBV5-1	TGCGCCAGCAGCTTACAGGGGGTTCGGCACAATGAGCAGTTCTTC	CASSLQGVRHNEQFF
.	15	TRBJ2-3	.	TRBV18	TGTGCCAGCTCACCCCCGTCAGGGGACCCAGATACGCAGTATTTT	CASSPPSGDPDTQYF
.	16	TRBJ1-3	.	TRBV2	TGTGCCAGCAGTGTACGATACATACGATCTGGAAACACCATATATTTT	CASSVRYIRSGNTIYF
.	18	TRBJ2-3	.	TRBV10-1	TGCGCCAGACGGGCCTCGGATAGCGGAGTAAACGCAGAAGATACGCAGTATTTT	CARRASDSGVNAEDTQYF
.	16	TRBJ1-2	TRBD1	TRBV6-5	TGTGCCAGCAGTTACTCAAGTTCGGACAGGGGGCACGGCTACACCTTC	CASSYSSSDRGHGYTF
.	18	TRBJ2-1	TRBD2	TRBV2	TGTGCCAGCAGTGAGGGGACTAGCGGGAGGCGGAGTAGGGATGAGCAGTTCTTC	CASSEGTSGRRSRDEQFF
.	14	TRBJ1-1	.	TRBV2	TGTGCCAGCAGTGAAGCGCTTAGTGGCACTGAAGCTTTCTTT	CASSEALSGTEAFF
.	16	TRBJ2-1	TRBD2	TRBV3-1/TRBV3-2	TGTGCCAGCAGCCATTCTAGCGGCCACACCTACAATGAGCAGTTCTTC	CASSHSSGHTYNEQFF
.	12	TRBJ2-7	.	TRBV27	TGTGCCAGCATGGGCGGGACTCTCGAGCAGTACTTC	CASMGGTLEQYF
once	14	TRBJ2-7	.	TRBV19	TGTGCCAGTAGTTCAGGAGGGAACTCCTACGAGCAGTACTTC	CASSSGGNSYEQYF
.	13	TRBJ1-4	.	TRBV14	TGTGCCAGCAGCCGCAGAGGCCCCGAAAAACTGTTTTTT	CASSRRGPEKLFF
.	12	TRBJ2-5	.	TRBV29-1	TGCAGCGTTGGACCGTTGACTGGGACCCAGTACTTC	CSVGPLTGTQYF
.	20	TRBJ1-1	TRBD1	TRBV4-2	TGTGCCAGCAGCCAAAAACCTCTACAGGGGTATCCTGCAGTGAACACTGAAGCTTTCTTT	CASSQKPLQGYPAVNTEAFF
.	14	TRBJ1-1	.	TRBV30	TGTGCCTGGAGTGTTCGACACATGAACACTGAAGCTTTCTTT	CAWSVRHMNTEAFF
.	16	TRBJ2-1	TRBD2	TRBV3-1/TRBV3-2	TGTGCCAGCAGCCAAGATTGGCTAGCGGGCTACAATGAGCAGTTCTTC	CASSQDWLAGYNEQFF
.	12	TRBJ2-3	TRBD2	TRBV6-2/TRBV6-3	TGTGCTAGCAACCCTAGCGGGTTTACGCAGTATTTT	CASNPSGFTQYF
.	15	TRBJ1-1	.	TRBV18	TGTGCCAGCTCACCACCCGGGGGTATGAACACTGAAGCTTTCTTT	CASSPPGGMNTEAFF
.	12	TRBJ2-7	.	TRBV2	TGTGCCAGCAGTAGGCTAGCCCAAGAGCAGTACTTC	CASSRLAQEQYF
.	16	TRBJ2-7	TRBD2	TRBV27	TGTGCCAGCAGTTTCTTCGTAGCGGGAGGATTGTACGAGCAGTACTTC	CASSFFVAGGLYEQYF
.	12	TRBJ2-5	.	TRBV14	TGTGCCAGCAGCCAAGTATTCGAGACCCAGTACTTC	CASSQVFETQYF
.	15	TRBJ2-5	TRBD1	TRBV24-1	TGTGCCACCAGTGATTTGGGGACAGGCCAAGAGACCCAGTACTTC	CATSDLGTGQETQYF
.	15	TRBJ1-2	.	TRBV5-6	TGTGCCAGCAGCTTGTGGGCCAGACAGAGTTATGGCTACACCTTC	CASSLWARQSYGYTF
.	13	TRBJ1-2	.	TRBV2	TGTGCCAGCAGTGAAGGGTTCACGGATGGCTACACCTTC	CASSEGFTDGYTF